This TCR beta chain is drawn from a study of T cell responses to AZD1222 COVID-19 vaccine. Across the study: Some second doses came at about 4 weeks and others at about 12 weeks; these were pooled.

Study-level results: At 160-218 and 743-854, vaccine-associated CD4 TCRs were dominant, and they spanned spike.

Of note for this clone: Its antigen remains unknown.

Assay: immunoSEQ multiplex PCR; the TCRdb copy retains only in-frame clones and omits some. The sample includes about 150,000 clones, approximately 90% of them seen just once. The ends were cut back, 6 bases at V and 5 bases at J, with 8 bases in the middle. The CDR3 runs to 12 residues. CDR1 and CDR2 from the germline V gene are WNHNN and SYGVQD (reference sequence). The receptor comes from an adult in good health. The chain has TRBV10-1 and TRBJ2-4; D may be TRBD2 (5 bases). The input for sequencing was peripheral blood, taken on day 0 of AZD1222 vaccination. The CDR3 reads CASSPGENIQYF. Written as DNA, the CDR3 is TGCGCCAGCAGCCCCGGGGAAAACATTCAGTACTTC.